The 30 T cell receptor beta chains below come from one sample, sequenced in a study of blood T cell repertoires in COVID-19. Produced via immunoSEQ multiplex PCR; TCRdb's table is partial and in-frame only. The sample has around 330,000 clones; 85% are singletons. The material sequenced was PBMCs or T cells enriched from blood (not recorded which). The receptors stem from a woman aged 25 to 39 who had been exposed to COVID-19.

This chain uses TRBV2 with TRBJ2-5; tentatively, D is TRBD1 (5 bases). Trimming removed 3 bases from V and 2 bases from J, with 13 bases in between. CDR1 is SNHLY, CDR2 FYNNEI, per germline. The CDR3 is made up of 15 amino acids. The CDR3 sequence is CASSDMAGLQETQYF. The DNA of the CDR3 is TGTGCCAGCAGTGACATGGCAGGGCTGCAAGAGACCCAGTACTTC.

This CDR3 is CASSARGINEKLFF. For the CDR3, the DNA is TGTGCCAGTAGCGCGCGGGGGATTAATGAAAAACTGTTTTTT. The V call is TRBV19, the J call TRBJ1-4, with D possibly being TRBD1 (5 bases). The CDR3 has 14 amino acids. Germline assignment: CDR1 LNHDA and CDR2 SQIVND (reference sequence). Between the trimmed V and J ends, which lost 6 bases and 4 bases, there was a span of 12 bases. The entire variable domain, with the rest obtained from reference TRBV19 and TRBJ1-4, is as follows: DGGITQSPKYLFRKEGQNVTLSCEQNLNHDAMYWYRQDPGQGLRLIYYSQIVNDFQKGDIAEGYSVSREKKESFPLTVTSAQKNPTAFYLCASSARGINEKLFFGSGTQLSVL.

This clone showed up just once. The V gene is TRBV6-6, the J gene TRBJ1-6, with 12 bases lining up with TRBD1. The junction had 7 bases not matched to a gene; V was cut back by 6 bases and J by 7 bases. This CDR3 is built from 16 residues. The germline CDR1 and CDR2 sequences are MNHNY and SVGAGI (reference sequence). In DNA, the CDR3 is TGTGCCAGCAGCCCGACTGGGACAGGGGGCAATTCACCCCTCCACTTT. It yields the protein CASSPTGTGGNSPLHF.

The chain combines TRBV19 with TRBJ2-7, with D unresolved. CDR1 is LNHDA, CDR2 SQIVND, per germline (reference sequence). V gave up 0 bases and J gave up 5 bases, with 14 bases separating them. CDR3 length: 15 residues. CDR3 protein: CASSIDAGRLDEQYF. For the CDR3, the DNA is TGTGCCAGTAGTATAGATGCCGGCAGGTTGGACGAGCAGTACTTC.

To note about this clone: The same CDR3 also results from other DNA sequences found in this sample. J is TRBJ1-1 and V is TRBV28; a possible D gene is TRBD1 (5 bases). Looked up from germline, CDR1 is MDHEN and CDR2 is SYDVKM. There are 13 residues in the CDR3. V lost 6 bases and J 4 bases, leaving 12 bases between the germline ends. The CDR3 reads CASSLQRGTEAFF. The CDR3 DNA reads TGTGCCAGCAGCCTTCAAAGGGGCACTGAAGCTTTCTTT.

On this clone itself: This specimen includes other DNA sequences encoding the same CDR3. V gene TRBV6-5 combines with J gene TRBJ1-3; 8 nucleotides align to TRBD1. J gave up 0 bases and V 2 bases, and 0 bases lay outside the gene matches. The germline CDR1 and CDR2 sequences are MNHEY and SVGAGI. CDR3 length: 15 amino acids. Written as DNA, the CDR3 is TGTGCCAGCAGTTACCAGGGGGCCTCTGGAAACACCATATATTTT. Its protein is CASSYQGASGNTIYF.

V usage is TRBV6-2 or TRBV6-3 and J usage is TRBJ1-3, with D uncertain. Deletions cut 6 bases from V and 1 base from J, with 13 bases between. Germline CDR1 is MNHEY and CDR2 is SVGEGT. The CDR3 is 15 amino acids. For the CDR3, the DNA is TGTGCCAGCAGCCCCCGTCCTAGGTCTGGAAACACCATATATTTT. Amino acids: CASSPRPRSGNTIYF.

The V call is TRBV4-3, the J call TRBJ2-7, with 11 bases identical to TRBD1. The CDR3 length is 15 residues. Trimming at V came to 1 base and at J to 5 bases, leaving 4 bases not matched to a gene. Germline assignment: CDR1 LGHNA and CDR2 YSLEER. The CDR3 DNA is TGCGCCAGCAGCCAAGCGCGGACAGGGGGCCACGAGCAGTACTTC. Translating it yields CASSQARTGGHEQYF.

This sequence joins TRBV9 and TRBJ1-1, with 7 positions matching TRBD1. CDR1 SGDLS and CDR2 YYNGEE come from the germline V gene. The CDR3 contains 15 residues. The ends lost 1 base at V and 6 bases at J; junction bases unmatched: 9. CDR3: CASSVQTGRGAEAFF. The DNA for the CDR3 is TGTGCCAGCAGCGTACAGACAGGGCGGGGGGCTGAAGCTTTCTTT.

This chain uses TRBV5-5 with TRBJ1-2; D perhaps matches TRBD1 (5 bases). The CDR3 sequence is 15 residues long. V was trimmed by 3 bases and J by 4 bases, leaving 16 bases between them. Germline-derived CDR1 and CDR2 are SGHKS and YYEKEE (reference sequence). In nucleotides, the CDR3 is TGTGCCAGCAGCTCCCCCACAGGACTAACCTATGGCTACACCTTC. This sequence encodes CASSSPTGLTYGYTF.

Only one count was recorded for this clone. V usage is TRBV5-1 and J usage is TRBJ1-2; 7 bases match TRBD1. Germline V gene lookup returns CDR1 SGHRS and CDR2 YFSETQ. J was trimmed by 7 bases and V by 3 bases; bases with no gene match: 12. There are 15 residues in the CDR3. CDR3 nucleotide sequence: TGCGCCAGCAGCTGGGACCGGGACAGCAATTCTGGCTACACCTTC. It encodes CASSWDRDSNSGYTF.

In nucleotides, the CDR3 is TGCGCCAGCAGCCAAGAGCAGGGTTATGGCTACACCTTC. Translation gives CASSQEQGYGYTF. The gene calls are TRBV4-3 and TRBJ1-2, with D perhaps TRBD1 (5 bases). The ends were cut back, 0 bases at V and 5 bases at J, with 7 bases in the middle. The CDR3 sequence is 13 residues long. Germline lookup yields CDR1 LGHNA and CDR2 YSLEER.

This clone has a single count. The chain links TRBV7-8 to TRBJ1-5; weak D call: TRBD1 (6 bases). V shed 0 bases and J shed 0 bases, with 12 bases lying between them. The V gene's germline CDR1 is SGHVS and CDR2 FQNEAQ. This CDR3 has 17 residues. CDR3 sequence: CASSLAGTHNSNQPQHF. Here the CDR3 DNA reads TGTGCCAGCAGCTTAGCGGGGACACATAATAGCAATCAGCCCCAGCATTTT.

V is TRBV18 and J is TRBJ1-2; D remains unclear. This CDR3 is 14 amino acids long. Germline assignment: CDR1 KGHSH and CDR2 LQKENI. The ends were cut back, 4 bases at V and 6 bases at J, with 15 bases in the middle. CDR3 residues: CASSRQGRENGYTF. For the CDR3, the DNA is TGTGCCAGCTCACGGCAAGGGAGGGAAAATGGCTACACCTTC.

The chain carries TRBV28 and TRBJ2-7; maybe TRBD1 (6 bases). CDR3 length equals 14 residues. Germline V gives CDR1 MDHEN, CDR2 SYDVKM. V lost 3 bases, J lost 0 bases, and 9 bases lay in between. The CDR3 reads CASSFLDSSYEQYF. CDR3 nucleotide sequence: TGTGCCAGCAGTTTTCTGGACAGCTCCTACGAGCAGTACTTC.

The chain is built from TRBV27 and TRBJ2-1; 7 nucleotides match TRBD1. This CDR3 has 14 amino acids. Germline assignment: CDR1 MNHEY and CDR2 SMNVEV (reference sequence). Unmatched junction bases numbered 12, after V lost 7 bases and J lost 9 bases. As DNA, the CDR3 is TGTGCCAGCACCGGGACGCAGGGGGTAGGTGAGCAGTTCTTC. It encodes CASTGTQGVGEQFF.

This clone was counted between two and nine times. The V and J genes are TRBV7-2 and TRBJ1-2, with 10 bases lining up with TRBD1. Looked up from germline, CDR1 is SGHTA and CDR2 is FQGNSA. CDR3 length equals 14 residues. The V gene end was trimmed by 2 bases and the J gene end by 6 bases; junction bases not matched to a gene: 3. The CDR3 is CASSLFGQGDGYTF. The DNA for the CDR3 is TGTGCCAGCAGCTTATTCGGACAGGGGGATGGCTACACCTTC.

This chain uses TRBV9 with TRBJ2-7; D possibly corresponds to TRBD2 (5 bases). The V end lost 0 bases, the J end lost 0 bases, and 10 bases lay between the germline ends. Per the germline V gene, CDR1 is SGDLS and CDR2 is YYNGEE. The CDR3 has 15 residues. The CDR3 loop reads CASSVGVGSSYEQYF. The CDR3 DNA reads TGTGCCAGCAGCGTAGGGGTAGGGAGCTCCTACGAGCAGTACTTC.

The chain employs TRBV9 and TRBJ2-3, with TRBD2 as a possible D gene (6 bases). Germline assignment: CDR1 SGDLS and CDR2 YYNGEE. Deletions cut 0 bases from V and 5 bases from J, with 19 bases between. This CDR3 is 17 amino acids long. The CDR3 DNA follows: TGTGCCAGCAGCGTAGGAGGAGGATCTAGCGTTGGAGATACGCAGTATTTT. This gives the protein CASSVGGGSSVGDTQYF.

The J gene is TRBJ2-7, the V gene TRBV7-6, with 11 positions matching TRBD1. Germline trimming cut 2 bases from V and 6 bases from J; bases unmatched to any gene: 3. The CDR3 runs to 14 residues. In germline, CDR1 is SGHVS, CDR2 FNYEAQ. The CDR3: CASSLSGTGGEQYF. Written as DNA, the CDR3 is TGTGCCAGCAGCTTATCTGGGACAGGGGGCGAGCAGTACTTC.

This chain links TRBV10-3 with TRBJ2-7; 11 positions agree with TRBD2. This CDR3 is 14 amino acids long. With V trimmed by 10 bases and J by 1 base, 6 bases remained unmatched. Germline loops: CDR1 ENHRY, CDR2 SYGVKD. CDR3: CATQLAGVSYEQYF. The CDR3 nucleotides read TGTGCCACCCAACTAGCGGGGGTATCCTACGAGCAGTACTTC.

V usage is TRBV19 and J usage is TRBJ2-3, with 9 nucleotides matching TRBD1. The ends lost 5 bases at V and 4 bases at J; junction bases unmatched: 7. CDR3 length: 15 amino acids. The germline gives CDR1 LNHDA, CDR2 SQIVND (reference sequence). The CDR3 DNA sequence: TGTGCCAGTAGTTTGGGGACAGGGTTGTCAGATACGCAGTATTTT. It codes for CASSLGTGLSDTQYF. Supplemented by reference TRBV19 and TRBJ2-3, the full variable domain reads DGGITQSPKYLFRKEGQNVTLSCEQNLNHDAMYWYRQDPGQGLRLIYYSQIVNDFQKGDIAEGYSVSREKKESFPLTVTSAQKNPTAFYLCASSLGTGLSDTQYFGPGTRLTVL.

V usage is TRBV4-1 and J usage is TRBJ2-1; D is possibly TRBD2 (6 bases). Per germline, CDR1 MGHRA and CDR2 YSYEKL. There are 20 residues in the CDR3. V was clipped by 0 bases and J by 0 bases, with 21 bases between them. The CDR3 protein is CASSQDPGGVYQSSYNEQFF. The CDR3 nucleotides are TGCGCCAGCAGCCAAGACCCTGGCGGGGTGTATCAGAGCTCCTACAATGAGCAGTTCTTC.

The CDR3: CASSSLPGIFYEQYF. The CDR3 coding sequence is TGTGCCAGCAGCTCTTTGCCCGGGATTTTTTACGAGCAGTACTTC. The chain couples TRBV7-2 to TRBJ2-7, with D perhaps matching TRBD2 (5 bases). Trimming cost V 4 bases and J 4 bases, with 17 bases left between them. This CDR3 has 15 residues. The germline CDR1 and CDR2 sequences are SGHTA and FQGNSA.

The chain combines TRBV6-1 with TRBJ2-4; D is unclear. This CDR3 comprises 14 residues. CDR1 MNHNS and CDR2 SASEGT come from the germline V gene. V shed 2 bases and J shed 2 bases, with 7 bases lying between them. CDR3 sequence (DNA): TGTGCCAGCAGTGAACAGGTCACCAAAAACATTCAGTACTTC. This encodes CASSEQVTKNIQYF.

The chain has TRBV28 and TRBJ2-2, with 7 bases lining up with TRBD1. Germline V gene sequence: CDR1 MDHEN, CDR2 SYDVKM. The V segment lost 7 bases and the J segment 7 bases; nucleotides outside the gene matches: 12. This CDR3 contains 15 residues. The CDR3 region is CASTQQGVGNGELFF. CDR3 DNA sequence: TGTGCCAGCACCCAGCAGGGGGTTGGGAACGGGGAGCTGTTTTTT.

The V and J genes are TRBV3-1 (or the pseudogene TRBV3-2) and TRBJ1-1, with 10 bases matching TRBD1. The CDR3 is 15 amino acids. Trimming cost V 4 bases and J 3 bases; bases outside gene matches: 5. Germline assignment: CDR1 LGHDT and CDR2 YNNKEL (reference sequence). CDR3 amino acids: CASSLRGTGDTEAFF. As DNA, the CDR3 is TGTGCCAGCAGCCTCCGAGGGACAGGGGACACTGAAGCTTTCTTT.

The chain employs TRBV4-2 and TRBJ2-3, with D perhaps TRBD2 (5 bases). Trimming shortened V by 0 bases and J by 7 bases, and 11 bases separated the two germline ends. In germline, CDR1 is LGHNA, CDR2 YNFKEQ. The CDR3 loop spans 14 amino acids. The DNA for the CDR3 is TGTGCCAGCAGCCAAGACCGAAGCGGCCATACGCAGTATTTT. Translated, it gives CASSQDRSGHTQYF.

The chain recombines TRBV12-5 with TRBJ2-1; TRBD1 is a possible D gene (6 bases). CDR1 LGHNT and CDR2 FRNRAP come from the germline V gene. The CDR3 consists of 14 residues. The germline V and J ends were trimmed by 4 bases and 2 bases, with 9 bases remaining between them. CDR3 DNA: TGTGCTAGTGGTTCCGGACAGACCTACAATGAGCAGTTCTTC. It specifies CASGSGQTYNEQFF. The entire variable domain, with the rest obtained from reference TRBV12-5 and TRBJ2-1, is as follows: DARVTQTPRHKVTEMGQEVTMRCQPILGHNTVFWYRQTMMQGLELLAYFRNRAPLDDSGMPKDRFSAEMPDATLATLKIQPSEPRDSAVYFCASGSGQTYNEQFFGPGTRLTVL.

DNA for the CDR3: TGTGCCAGCAGCCAAATGAGTAATTCACCCCTCCACTTT. Translation: CASSQMSNSPLHF. This chain uses TRBV3-1 (or the pseudogene TRBV3-2) with TRBJ1-6; no clear D gene. V lost 2 bases and J 6 bases, leaving 5 bases between the germline ends. The CDR3 is made up of 13 amino acids. Germline assignment: CDR1 LGHDT and CDR2 YNNKEL (reference sequence).